These T cell receptor beta chains were read from a single sample in a study of OX40 agonist ivuxolimab in advanced cancers. TCRdb keeps only in-frame clones here, not all; method: immunoSEQ multiplex PCR. The repertoire holds around 56,000 clones, more than 75% seen once, with roughly 1.2% in the top ten. This sample comprised CD4+ or CD8+ T cells sorted from blood, obtained in a trial of the OX40 agonist ivuxolimab. These TCRs come from an adult with an advanced solid tumor such as melanoma, head and neck, liver or kidney cancer. Each CDR3 is given with its conserved first and last residue. D genes are given only for firm matches. Expanded clones get a size class; other rows say once, few or many, or leave the size out.

j_call | d_call | v_call | clone_size | cdr3_aa | cdr3_nt
TRBJ2-1 | TRBD2 | TRBV30 | NA | CAWSNFGTSSNEQFF | TGTGCCTGGAGTAACTTCGGGACTAGCAGCAATGAGCAGTTCTTC
TRBJ1-1 | NA | TRBV6-1 | NA | CASSDSNLPNTEAFF | TGTGCCAGCAGTGATTCGAACCTCCCGAACACTGAAGCTTTCTTT
TRBJ1-5 | NA | TRBV19 | NA | CASSLESNQPQHF | TGTGCCAGTAGTCTTGAGAGCAATCAGCCCCAGCATTTT
TRBJ1-2 | NA | TRBV19 | once | CASSMIQGRGLYGYTF | TGTGCCAGTAGTATGATACAGGGAAGGGGACTCTATGGCTACACCTTC
TRBJ1-3 | NA | TRBV30 | once | CAWTAASGNTIYF | TGTGCCTGGACAGCCGCCTCTGGAAACACCATATATTTT
TRBJ1-5 | NA | TRBV6-1 | NA | CASSELSADGINQPQHF | TGTGCCAGCAGTGAACTATCGGCAGACGGTATCAATCAGCCCCAGCATTTT
TRBJ1-2 | NA | TRBV6-1 | NA | CASSETIGSYTF | TGTGCCAGCAGTGAAACCATCGGTAGCTACACCTTC
TRBJ1-4 | NA | TRBV6-5 | NA | CASSRDVSGGKLFF | TGTGCCAGCAGTAGGGACGTCTCGGGTGGAAAACTGTTTTTT
TRBJ1-1 | NA | TRBV14 | NA | CASSQDPTGNTEAFF | TGTGCCAGCAGCCAAGACCCCACGGGGAACACTGAAGCTTTCTTT
TRBJ1-3 | NA | TRBV6-5 | NA | CASSYSTGSGNTIYF | TGTGCCAGCAGTTACTCGACAGGCTCTGGAAACACCATATATTTT
TRBJ2-2 | TRBD2 | TRBV7-9 | NA | CASRKAGANTGELFF | TGTGCCAGCAGAAAAGCGGGGGCTAACACCGGGGAGCTGTTTTTT
TRBJ2-5 | NA | TRBV11-3 | NA | CASSLEGGSVETQYF | TGTGCCAGCAGCTTAGAAGGGGGATCGGTAGAGACCCAGTACTTC
TRBJ1-3 | NA | TRBV7-2 | NA | CASSLAPGNTIYF | TGTGCCAGCAGCTTAGCTCCTGGAAACACCATATATTTT
TRBJ2-3 | NA | TRBV19 | few | CASSRGADTSTDTQYF | TGTGCCAGTAGTAGGGGGGCGGATACCTCCACAGATACGCAGTATTTT
TRBJ1-1 | TRBD1 | TRBV7-3 | once | CASSLTGQGIAEAFF | TGTGCCAGCAGCTTAACGGGACAGGGTATTGCTGAAGCTTTCTTT
TRBJ2-2 | NA | TRBV19 | NA | CASADWGAANTGELFF | TGTGCCAGCGCAGATTGGGGGGCAGCGAACACCGGGGAGCTGTTTTTT
TRBJ1-2 | NA | TRBV5-1 | NA | CASSLEQLYGYTF | TGCGCCAGCAGCTTGGAACAACTCTATGGCTACACCTTC
TRBJ2-1 | NA | TRBV7-9 | NA | CASSPGTFNEQFF | TGTGCCAGCAGCCCCGGGACCTTCAATGAGCAGTTCTTC
TRBJ1-1 | NA | TRBV7-2 | NA | CASSLVSPEAFF | TGTGCCAGCAGCTTAGTTAGTCCGGAAGCTTTCTTT
TRBJ2-5 | NA | TRBV6-5 | NA | CASSLDSGPQETQYF | TGTGCCAGCAGTTTGGACTCGGGACCGCAAGAGACCCAGTACTTC
TRBJ2-5 | TRBD1 | TRBV5-4 | NA | CASSRDGTGVRETQYF | TGTGCCAGCAGCCGGGATGGGACAGGGGTGAGGGAGACCCAGTACTTC
TRBJ2-1 | NA | TRBV30 | NA | CAWSTGGPGVEQFF | TGTGCCTGGAGTACGGGGGGCCCGGGTGTTGAGCAGTTCTTC
TRBJ1-1 | TRBD1 | TRBV28 | NA | CASSLSGGGMNTEAFF | TGTGCCAGCAGCCTCTCAGGGGGGGGTATGAACACTGAAGCTTTCTTT
TRBJ2-5 | TRBD1 | TRBV6-6 | NA | CASRAWGTGGEETQYF | TGTGCCAGCAGGGCCTGGGGGACAGGGGGAGAAGAGACCCAGTACTTC
TRBJ1-1 | NA | TRBV7-8 | NA | CASSLARDRPNEAFF | TGTGCCAGCAGCTTAGCGCGAGACAGGCCAAACGAAGCTTTCTTT
TRBJ1-3 | NA | TRBV4-1 | NA | CASSQGGRGAGNTIYF | TGCGCCAGCAGCCAAGGGGGGAGAGGGGCTGGAAACACCATATATTTT
TRBJ1-1 | TRBD1 | TRBV9 | NA | CASSGDTGELGAFF | TGTGCCAGCAGCGGAGACACAGGGGAGCTTGGAGCTTTCTTT
TRBJ1-1 | NA | TRBV6-6 | NA | CASSYLRGSTEAFF | TGTGCCAGCAGTTACCTCCGGGGGAGCACTGAAGCTTTCTTT
TRBJ1-5 | NA | TRBV28 | NA | CASSLPGLGQPQHF | TGTGCCAGCAGTTTGCCAGGCTTAGGTCAGCCCCAGCATTTT
TRBJ2-3 | NA | TRBV6-4 | once | CASSPSTGTDTQYF | TGTGCCAGCAGCCCCTCGACGGGCACAGATACGCAGTATTTT
TRBJ1-1 | NA | TRBV6-6 | NA | CASSSLPGNTEAFF | TGTGCCAGCAGTTCCCTTCCGGGAAACACTGAAGCTTTCTTT
TRBJ1-3 | NA | TRBV5-1 | medium-sized | CASSKDSSGNTIYF | TGCGCCAGCAGCAAAGATAGCTCTGGAAACACCATATATTTT
TRBJ1-1 | NA | TRBV18 | NA | CASSPLENTEAFF | TGTGCCAGCTCACCTTTGGAGAACACTGAAGCTTTCTTT
TRBJ2-1 | TRBD2 | TRBV7-3 | NA | CASSPGLAGEQFF | TGTGCCAGCAGCCCAGGACTAGCGGGTGAGCAGTTCTTC
TRBJ2-5 | TRBD1 | TRBV6-1 | NA | CASSLRQGGKETQYF | TGTGCCAGCAGTCTTCGACAGGGCGGAAAAGAGACCCAGTACTTC
TRBJ2-5 | NA | TRBV28 | NA | CASSLYQPGRETQYF | TGTGCCAGCAGTTTATATCAGCCCGGTAGGGAGACCCAGTACTTC
TRBJ2-7 | TRBD2 | TRBV6-6 | few | CASSYSGSGGGYEQYF | TGTGCCAGCAGTTATTCGGGTAGCGGGGGGGGATACGAGCAGTACTTC
TRBJ2-3 | NA | TRBV11-2 | NA | CASSLGAGPGDTQYF | TGTGCCAGCAGCCTAGGCGCGGGACCGGGGGATACGCAGTATTTT
TRBJ1-6 | TRBD1 | TRBV7-6 | NA | CASSLRLGQDNSPLHF | TGTGCCAGCAGCTTACGTTTGGGACAGGATAATTCACCCCTCCACTTT
TRBJ1-3 | TRBD1 | TRBV6-1 | NA | CASRFLTGDGNTIYF | TGTGCCAGCAGATTCCTAACAGGGGATGGAAACACCATATATTTT
TRBJ1-1 | TRBD1 | TRBV4-2 | NA | CASSPRQGPEAFF | TGTGCCAGCAGCCCCCGACAGGGACCTGAAGCTTTCTTT
TRBJ1-6 | NA | TRBV6-5 | NA | CASSYTSYSPLHF | TGTGCCAGCAGTTACACCTCATATTCACCCCTCCACTTT
TRBJ1-2 | NA | TRBV5-1 | NA | CASRDGLYGYTF | TGCGCCAGCCGCGACGGACTCTATGGCTACACCTTC
TRBJ2-3 | TRBD1 | TRBV2 | few | CASTREPGGAKDTQYF | TGTGCCAGCACAAGGGAACCAGGGGGCGCTAAAGATACGCAGTATTTT
TRBJ2-1 | NA | TRBV5-1 | NA | CASRKEIEQFF | TGCGCCAGCAGGAAGGAAATTGAGCAGTTCTTC
TRBJ2-1 | TRBD2 | TRBV5-1 | NA | CASTRKYPVTGVLAGGQNNEQFF | TGCGCCAGCACCAGAAAATATCCCGTCACAGGGGTTCTAGCGGGAGGGCAGAACAATGAGCAGTTCTTC
TRBJ2-1 | TRBD2 | TRBV2 | NA | CASTQGLAGNNEQFF | TGTGCCAGCACCCAAGGACTAGCGGGGAACAATGAGCAGTTCTTC
TRBJ2-7 | NA | TRBV18 | NA | CASSPTTTSYEQYF | TGTGCCAGCTCACCGACGACGACGTCCTACGAGCAGTACTTC
TRBJ2-2 | NA | TRBV2 | NA | CASSVLGAGELFF | TGTGCCAGCAGTGTTTTGGGCGCCGGGGAGCTGTTTTTT
TRBJ2-5 | TRBD2 | TRBV11-2 | once | CASSPLGGSGVETQYF | TGTGCCAGCAGCCCCCTAGGGGGTAGCGGGGTAGAGACCCAGTACTTC
TRBJ1-2 | NA | TRBV7-3 | NA | CASSPRPDGGYTF | TGTGCCAGCAGCCCCCGTCCCGACGGTGGCTACACCTTC
TRBJ1-1 | NA | TRBV5-4 | NA | CASSPRGGAGSTEAFF | TGTGCCAGCAGCCCGAGGGGGGGGGCGGGAAGTACTGAAGCTTTCTTT
TRBJ1-2 | NA | TRBV29-1 | NA | CSVEMGGYTF | TGCAGCGTTGAAATGGGTGGCTACACCTTC
TRBJ2-2 | TRBD2 | TRBV10-3 | NA | CAISEQTSGIVELFF | TGTGCCATCAGTGAGCAGACTAGCGGGATTGTGGAGCTGTTTTTT
TRBJ2-1 | NA | TRBV28 | NA | CASSYPPGGRGNEQFF | TGTGCCAGCAGTTATCCGCCCGGGGGACGAGGCAATGAGCAGTTCTTC
TRBJ1-3 | NA | TRBV5-1 | NA | CASSADRMGNTIYF | TGCGCCAGCAGCGCCGACAGGATGGGAAACACCATATATTTT
TRBJ2-7 | TRBD1 | TRBV6-1 | NA | CASRGTATAYEQYF | TGTGCCAGCAGAGGGACAGCGACGGCCTACGAGCAGTACTTC
TRBJ2-1 | NA | TRBV29-1 | NA | CSVDGSKVPYNEQFF | TGCAGCGTTGACGGGAGTAAAGTCCCCTACAATGAGCAGTTCTTC
TRBJ1-3 | NA | TRBV5-1 | NA | CASSLAVAGNTIYF | TGCGCCAGCAGCTTGGCCGTGGCAGGAAACACCATATATTTT
TRBJ2-1 | TRBD2 | TRBV18 | NA | CASSPQAQLAGDNEQFF | TGTGCCAGCTCACCACAGGCACAACTAGCGGGAGACAATGAGCAGTTCTTC